Below, 2 T cell receptor beta chains from the same sample are listed, as sequenced in a study of T cell responses to AZD1222 COVID-19 vaccine. Generated by immunoSEQ multiplex PCR, the TCRdb table keeps only in-frame clones and is missing some. The table has 130,000 or so clones, 65% to 90% seen once. This sample comprised peripheral blood, obtained 28 days after the second dose of the MenACWY control vaccine. The receptors originated from an adult who received the MenACWY meningococcal vaccine as a control.

This sequence joins TRBV6-4 and TRBJ1-2; perhaps TRBD1 as D (5 bases). From germline, CDR1 is MRHNA and CDR2 SNTAGT. Between the trimmed V and J ends, which lost 0 bases and 3 bases, there was a span of 20 bases. The CDR3 is 18 residues long. The CDR3 reads CASSDSPRSRGADYGYTF. Written as DNA, the CDR3 is TGTGCCAGCAGTGACTCGCCGCGATCAAGAGGGGCTGACTATGGCTACACCTTC.

The chain employs TRBV5-1 and TRBJ1-4; D call uncertain. The V and J ends lost 5 bases and 0 bases respectively, with 11 bases between them. CDR1 is SGHRS and CDR2 is YFSETQ in the germline V gene. The CDR3 is 15 amino acids. CDR3 coding DNA: TGCGCCAGCAGGCAGACGGGAGCAACTAATGAAAAACTGTTTTTT. Protein sequence: CASRQTGATNEKLFF.